The sequence of this T cell receptor (beta chain) was determined in a study of read filtering for tumor transcriptome and immune sequencing. On the study more broadly: Whole-transcriptome libraries were prepared after DNase treatment. Per sample, TCR-region reads ranged about 4 to 11 million by IR-seq, roughly 80 to 1,300 by RNA-seq.

Study-level findings and limits: Even smaller IR-seq throughput identified most shared clonotypes. In IR-seq, single-read clonotypes were about 80% of clonotypes but approximately 3.2% of reads.

From 400 to 450 ng of RNA, a library with molecular barcoded alpha/delta and beta/gamma adaptors was made. One entry per CDR3 protein, called by TCRdb with MiXCR from the reads. The data contain roughly 18,000 distinct CDR3 sequences, more than 20% of them seen just once; the ten biggest clones take up approximately 25%. The V end lost 3 bases, the J end lost 0 bases, and 11 bases lay between the germline ends. The CDR3 totals 16 residues. The germline V gene encodes CDR1 KGHDR and CDR2 SFDVKD. This clonotype is labeled as medium-sized. Its antigen remains unknown. The sequencing input was a population of CD138-negative cells sorted from bone marrow. The sequence was obtained from a donor aged 40 or over with multiple myeloma. The rearrangement uses TRBV24-1 and TRBJ2-1; D possibly corresponds to TRBD1 (6 bases). The DNA for the CDR3 is TGTGCCACCAGTGATCGCGACAGGAGCTCCTACAATGAGCAGTTCTTC. Amino acid sequence: CATSDRDRSSYNEQFF.